A selection of T cell receptor beta chains follows, all from one sample in a study of blood T cell repertoires in COVID-19. Sequencing was performed with immunoSEQ multiplex PCR; in TCRdb, only in-frame clones are kept and a portion is missing. Here the sample spans a few hundred thousand clones, around nine tenths being singletons. Sequenced sample: PBMCs or T cells enriched from blood (not recorded which). The receptors originated from a woman between 50 and 59 years old who had recovered from COVID-19. Each CDR3 is given with its conserved first and last residue. Each record gives: D gene, J gene, clone size, V gene, CDR3 DNA, CDR3 protein. A D gene is named only where the DNA matches it firmly. Only part of the rows carry a size: once, few, many, or a class if the clone is expanded.

d_call: TRBD1
j_call: TRBJ2-5
clone_size: few
v_call: TRBV5-1
cdr3_nt: TGCGCCAGCAGCGCGAAGGGGGCTGGGGAGACCCAGTACTTC
cdr3_aa: CASSAKGAGETQYF

d_call: NA
j_call: TRBJ1-5
clone_size: few
v_call: TRBV10-3
cdr3_nt: TGTGCCATCAGTGACCCCGGTACTTCCAGCGGGCCCCAGCATTTT
cdr3_aa: CAISDPGTSSGPQHF

d_call: TRBD2
j_call: TRBJ2-7
clone_size: NA
v_call: TRBV29-1
cdr3_nt: TGCAGCGTCTCAGGACTAGCGGAGACCTACGAGCAGTACTTC
cdr3_aa: CSVSGLAETYEQYF

d_call: NA
j_call: TRBJ1-1
clone_size: NA
v_call: TRBV11-3
cdr3_nt: TGTGCCAGCAGCATGAATAGGAACACTGAAGCTTTCTTT
cdr3_aa: CASSMNRNTEAFF

d_call: TRBD2
j_call: TRBJ2-1
clone_size: NA
v_call: TRBV18
cdr3_nt: TGTGCCAGCTCACCAGGGGCCCTAGCGGGAGAGCAGTTCTTC
cdr3_aa: CASSPGALAGEQFF

d_call: TRBD2
j_call: TRBJ2-7
clone_size: NA
v_call: TRBV11-2
cdr3_nt: TGTGCCAGCAGCCGCGGGACTAGCGGGAGGCGGGACGAGCAGTACTTC
cdr3_aa: CASSRGTSGRRDEQYF

d_call: TRBD1
j_call: TRBJ1-5
clone_size: NA
v_call: TRBV7-8
cdr3_nt: TGTGCCAGCAGCTTAGAGGGGGCCGACAATCAGCCCCAGCATTTT
cdr3_aa: CASSLEGADNQPQHF

d_call: NA
j_call: TRBJ1-3
clone_size: NA
v_call: TRBV7-2
cdr3_nt: TGTGCCAGCAGCTTAGTTCTCTCTGGAAACACCATATATTTT
cdr3_aa: CASSLVLSGNTIYF

d_call: NA
j_call: TRBJ1-1
clone_size: few
v_call: TRBV11-2
cdr3_nt: TGTGCCAGCAGCTTCAGGGGAACTGAAGCTTTCTTT
cdr3_aa: CASSFRGTEAFF

d_call: NA
j_call: TRBJ1-1
clone_size: few
v_call: TRBV3-1/TRBV3-2
cdr3_nt: TGTGCCAGCAGCCAAGATCTTGAAACAGGGTGGGGCACTGAAGCTTTCTTT
cdr3_aa: CASSQDLETGWGTEAFF

d_call: NA
j_call: TRBJ2-6
clone_size: NA
v_call: TRBV18
cdr3_nt: TGTGCCAGCTCAACTCGACAGCCTACCAAGGGTGGGGCCAACGTCCTGACTTTC
cdr3_aa: CASSTRQPTKGGANVLTF

d_call: NA
j_call: TRBJ1-1
clone_size: NA
v_call: TRBV25-1
cdr3_nt: TGTGCCAGCAGTGAATTGGCAGGCCTTTACACTGAAGCTTTCTTT
cdr3_aa: CASSELAGLYTEAFF

d_call: NA
j_call: TRBJ2-2
clone_size: NA
v_call: TRBV28
cdr3_nt: TGTGCCAGCAGTTTGGCGGGTTACACCGGGGAGCTGTTTTTT
cdr3_aa: CASSLAGYTGELFF

d_call: NA
j_call: TRBJ1-5
clone_size: NA
v_call: TRBV27
cdr3_nt: TGTGCCAGCAGTCCTAAGCCCCAGCATTTT
cdr3_aa: CASSPKPQHF

d_call: TRBD1
j_call: TRBJ1-5
clone_size: few
v_call: TRBV2
cdr3_nt: TGTGCCAGCACTCTGGACAGGCCTTCGAGCCAGCCCCAGCATTTT
cdr3_aa: CASTLDRPSSQPQHF

d_call: NA
j_call: TRBJ2-7
clone_size: NA
v_call: TRBV7-9
cdr3_nt: TGTGCCAGCAGCCTACGAGCGGCCTACGAGCAGTACTTC
cdr3_aa: CASSLRAAYEQYF

d_call: NA
j_call: TRBJ2-2
clone_size: NA
v_call: TRBV5-1
cdr3_nt: TGCGCCAGCAGGGTAGCGCCGAACACCGGGGAGCTGTTTTTT
cdr3_aa: CASRVAPNTGELFF

d_call: TRBD2
j_call: TRBJ2-1
clone_size: few
v_call: TRBV6-5
cdr3_nt: TGTGCCAGCAGTTACACTAGCGGGAGTGGACACAATGAGCAGTTCTTC
cdr3_aa: CASSYTSGSGHNEQFF

d_call: TRBD1
j_call: TRBJ1-4
clone_size: NA
v_call: TRBV28
cdr3_nt: TGTGCCAGCGAAAGCACAGGGGGCCATAACCTACTTGAAAAACTGTTTTTT
cdr3_aa: CASESTGGHNLLEKLFF

d_call: TRBD1
j_call: TRBJ1-1
clone_size: NA
v_call: TRBV19
cdr3_nt: TGTGCCAGTAAAATGACAGGGATGTCGGGCACTGAAGCTTTCTTT
cdr3_aa: CASKMTGMSGTEAFF

d_call: TRBD1
j_call: TRBJ1-1
clone_size: NA
v_call: TRBV5-5
cdr3_nt: TGTGCCAGCAGCTTGGCACAGGGGAACCCTGAAGCTTTCTTT
cdr3_aa: CASSLAQGNPEAFF

d_call: NA
j_call: TRBJ1-1
clone_size: NA
v_call: TRBV29-1
cdr3_nt: TGCAGCGGCGAGGCGGCGAAAAGCGGTGAAGCTTTCTTT
cdr3_aa: CSGEAAKSGEAFF

d_call: NA
j_call: TRBJ1-2
clone_size: NA
v_call: TRBV7-2
cdr3_nt: TGTGCCAGCAGCTCGTCAGGGCCTTCCTATGGCTACACCTTC
cdr3_aa: CASSSSGPSYGYTF

d_call: TRBD2
j_call: TRBJ2-2
clone_size: NA
v_call: TRBV9
cdr3_nt: TGTGCCAGCAGCGTAGTGGGACTAGCGGGAGTGGGAACCGGGGAGCTGTTTTTT
cdr3_aa: CASSVVGLAGVGTGELFF

d_call: NA
j_call: TRBJ2-1
clone_size: NA
v_call: TRBV12-3/TRBV12-4
cdr3_nt: TGTGCCAGCAGTTTAAGGGGCGAGCAGTTCTTC
cdr3_aa: CASSLRGEQFF

d_call: TRBD2
j_call: TRBJ2-5
clone_size: NA
v_call: TRBV11-3
cdr3_nt: TGTGCCAGCAGCACGCGACTAGCGGGAGGGCCGGAGACCCAGTACTTC
cdr3_aa: CASSTRLAGGPETQYF

d_call: NA
j_call: TRBJ1-2
clone_size: NA
v_call: TRBV7-9
cdr3_nt: TGTGCCAGCAGCTTAGTGGCAGGAACCTCGCTGTATGGCTACACCTTC
cdr3_aa: CASSLVAGTSLYGYTF

d_call: NA
j_call: TRBJ1-4
clone_size: once
v_call: TRBV6-2/TRBV6-3
cdr3_nt: TGTGCCAGCAGCCACACTGGGGGGAATAATGAAAAACTGTTTTTT
cdr3_aa: CASSHTGGNNEKLFF

d_call: NA
j_call: TRBJ2-5
clone_size: NA
v_call: TRBV7-3
cdr3_nt: TGTGCCAGCAGCCCCAACGCTGGACAGCAAGAGACCCAGTACTTC
cdr3_aa: CASSPNAGQQETQYF

d_call: NA
j_call: TRBJ2-5
clone_size: NA
v_call: TRBV9
cdr3_nt: TGTGCCAGCAGCGGGGCCGGTGCGGGATCATGGGAGACCCAGTACTTC
cdr3_aa: CASSGAGAGSWETQYF

d_call: TRBD1
j_call: TRBJ1-5
clone_size: NA
v_call: TRBV28
cdr3_nt: TGTGCCAGTCCCCAGGCAGGGGGCTTTAGCAATCAGCCCCAGCATTTT
cdr3_aa: CASPQAGGFSNQPQHF

d_call: TRBD1
j_call: TRBJ1-2
clone_size: few
v_call: TRBV19
cdr3_nt: TGTGCCAGTAGCCGGGGACAGGCGCCTAACTATGGCTACACCTTC
cdr3_aa: CASSRGQAPNYGYTF

d_call: NA
j_call: TRBJ2-5
clone_size: NA
v_call: TRBV5-6
cdr3_nt: TGTGCCAGCAGCTATACACAAGAGACCCAGTACTTC
cdr3_aa: CASSYTQETQYF